The 6 T cell receptor beta chains in this list originate from one sample, sequenced in a study of beta chain features in type 1 diabetes (dated by TCRdb to 2017 to 2018). Library generation was performed with the immunoSEQ multiplex PCR assay. The High Capacity cDNA Reverse Transcription Kit was used to reverse transcribe all of the isolated RNA, meaning that expressed TCRB transcripts were what got sequenced. As stored in TCRdb, this immuneACCESS dataset retains in-frame rearrangements with V and J assigned. A fraction of the clones does not appear; measured against another copy, unresolved V genes explain less than half of the discrepancy, and the remainder lacks a known reason. Here the sample has roughly 380,000 clones; around 20% occur a single time. The top ten constitute around 0.04% of the sample. Sequencing was done on a sample of naive CD4+ T cells from blood. The sample's cell subset or site label is to be understood as: true naive CD4+ T cells. These receptors originate from a woman in her late teens or twenties in good health.

The rearrangement uses TRBV29-1 and TRBJ2-1, with 8 bases fitting TRBD1. The CDR3 totals 13 residues. The V and J ends lost 4 bases and 7 bases, in that order; junction bases with no gene match: 6. Germline CDR1 SQVTM, CDR2 ANQGSEA. Written as DNA, the CDR3 is TGCAGCGTTGCCAGGGGGCCGGGAAATGAGCAGTTCTTC. Protein product: CSVARGPGNEQFF.

Only a few counts were recorded for this clone. The chain links TRBV15 to TRBJ2-2; no clear D gene. The V end lost 5 bases, the J end lost 8 bases, and 6 bases lay between the germline ends. Germline assignment: CDR1 LNHNV and CDR2 YYDKDF (reference sequence). The CDR3 length is 11 residues. The DNA for the CDR3 is TGTGCCACCAGCCTTTATGGGGAGCTGTTTTTT. Translated, it gives CATSLYGELFF.

The chain uses TRBV18 and TRBJ2-5, with 7 bases matching TRBD2. This CDR3 has 14 amino acids. The V gene end was trimmed by 0 bases and the J gene end by 4 bases; junction bases not matched to a gene: 2. Germline V gene data show CDR1 as KGHSH and CDR2 as LQKENI. CDR3 protein: CASSPPSGVETQYF. Written as DNA, the CDR3 is TGTGCCAGCTCACCACCGAGCGGGGTAGAGACCCAGTACTTC.

This chain uses TRBV30 with TRBJ1-1; D remains unclear. Germline values: CDR1 GTSNPN, CDR2 SVGIG (reference sequence). The V and J ends lost 4 bases and 8 bases respectively, with 14 bases between them. CDR3 length: 12 residues. The CDR3 DNA sequence: TGTGCCTGGAACGGAAACAGAGCCGAAGCTTTCTTT. Its protein product is CAWNGNRAEAFF.

The chain uses TRBV12-5 and TRBJ1-6; D uncertain. Germline V CDR1 and CDR2: LGHNT, FRNRAP. The V gene lost 3 bases and the J gene lost 10 bases, with 10 bases spanning the gap. The CDR3 is 13 amino acids. DNA of the CDR3: TGTGCTAGTGGTTTCTCCTCCAGGTCACCCCTCCACTTT. This gives the protein CASGFSSRSPLHF. The full variable domain, its missing parts supplied by reference TRBV12-5 and TRBJ1-6, is DARVTQTPRHKVTEMGQEVTMRCQPILGHNTVFWYRQTMMQGLELLAYFRNRAPLDDSGMPKDRFSAEMPDATLATLKIQPSEPRDSAVYFCASGFSSRSPLHFGNGTRLTVT.

This clone showed up just a few times. The V call is TRBV30, the J call TRBJ2-5; 11 positions agree with TRBD2. The CDR3 has 14 residues. The V and J ends lost 4 bases and 5 bases, in that order; junction bases with no gene match: 6. Germline CDR1 is GTSNPN and CDR2 is SVGIG (reference sequence). Written as DNA, the CDR3 is TGTGCCTGGAAGGTAGCGGGAGGGCTGGAGACCCAGTACTTC. This translates into CAWKVAGGLETQYF. Together with reference TRBV30 and TRBJ2-5, the CDR3 gives the full variable domain: SQTIHQWPATLVQPVGSPLSLECTVEGTSNPNLYWYRQAAGRGLQLLFYSVGIGQISSEVPQNLSASRPQDRQFILSSKKLLLSDSGFYLCAWKVAGGLETQYFGPGTRLLVL.